This T cell receptor (beta chain) comes out of a study of T-cell memory formation after mild COVID-19. In the study overall: Largely, TCR clusters stayed within a single donor.

Germline CDR1 is DFQATT and CDR2 is SNEGSKA (reference sequence). V lost 5 bases, J lost 3 bases, and 13 bases lay in between. The CDR3 has 13 amino acids. Overall study findings and caveats: Pre-infection memory carried some responding clones, suggesting that cross-reactive memory joined. Among clones contracting day 15 to 85, CD4/CD8 was balanced, whereas later expanders leaned CD4+.

Constant-segment primers served in 5'RACE that generated TCR alpha and TCR beta cDNA libraries bearing sample barcodes and UMIs. Via MiXCR, TCRdb re-called the 5' RACE reads, giving one row per CDR3 protein. The table records roughly 260,000 distinct CDR3 sequences, 15% to 20% of them present only once. A word on this clonotype: The target antigen is unknown.

The source of this sequence is a man aged 18 to 35 who had mild COVID-19 (a few samples of this study predate the infection). Cell type and time point are not known. The J gene is TRBJ1-1, the V gene TRBV20-1; a possible D gene is TRBD1 (6 bases). Sequencing was done on a sample of PBMCs or a T cell subset sorted from them (not recorded which). The CDR3 protein is CSAPYAGDTEAFF. CDR3 nucleotides: TGCAGTGCTCCGTATGCAGGGGACACTGAAGCTTTCTTT.